What follows is one T cell receptor (beta chain) and its context. Its antigen has not been determined. From each donor, a roughly 2.3 ml peripheral blood sample was collected into PAXgene tubes and stored at -80 degrees C. Total RNA was isolated from whole blood with the PAXgene blood miRNA kit on an automated QIAcube, without T cell sorting. Peripheral blood from monozygotic twin pairs who were concordant or discordant for inflammatory bowel disease underwent deep TCRalpha and TCRbeta repertoire profiling using unique molecular barcoding. Smoking habits were recorded for all twin pairs, and each individual was classified as a current, former or never smoker. Per the germline V gene, SQVTM is the CDR1 and ANQGSEA is the CDR2. The CDR3 measures 14 amino acids from cysteine to phenylalanine. A DNA sequence was not provided. The data were obtained in a study of monozygotic twins with inflammatory bowel disease (dated by TCRdb to between 2018 and 2021). In the study overall: The full study comprised 28 monozygotic twin pairs: nine German pairs (four IBD-concordant, five IBD-discordant) and 19 IBD-discordant Danish pairs. The search for disease-associated traits relied mainly on comparing IBD patients with their genetically identical healthy co-twins within discordant pairs. Each individual had, on average, about 151 000 unique TCRalpha sequences and 181 000 unique TCRbeta sequences available for analysis. Overall study results and their limits: No difference in repertoire similarity was observed between concordant and discordant twins, possibly owing to limited statistical power. A decrease in TCRbeta repertoire diversity, as measured by inverse Simpson index, was observed in IBD patients compared with their healthy co-twins. Distinction between different T cell subtypes could not be achieved in the analysis. Compared with healthy twins, IBD patients had fewer clonotypes in common with other individuals, a difference most pronounced in patients showing signs of disease activity. No single strong signal or clonotype linked to IBD turned up in the results, so the idea that one exists was not supported. Because patients were on differing immunosuppressive treatments, the repertoires may have picked up extra background noise and inter-individual variability.

The library was generated by 5' RACE. Each TCR library was prepared from about 4,000 ng of total RNA. cDNA was synthesized with SMARTScribe reverse transcriptase in eight separate reactions per sample. During cDNA synthesis, template switching was used to introduce unique molecular identifiers that contained a 6-nucleotide sample barcode. Amplification of TCRalpha and TCRbeta cDNA involved two nested PCRs of approximately 16 and 10 cycles, and each PCR was followed by bead purification. Before amplification, the cDNA was treated with uracil DNA-glycosylase and purified using the QIAquick PCR purification kit. The second PCR added Illumina TruSeq-compatible adapters along with sample-specific barcodes. TapeStation and Qubit were used to check library quality and concentration, and 5 to 6.5 ng of each library was pooled. Sequencing of pooled libraries was carried out on an Illumina HiSeq2500 single-index Rapid Run using 2 x 100 bp reads and custom sequencing primers. Per the original workflow: UMI-based consensus assembly with MiGEC version 1.2.6 was used to correct PCR and sequencing errors. V(D)J alignment, clonotype assembly and CDR3 extraction were performed with MiXCR version 2.1.1. Normalisation of gene usage, clonotype sharing and MAIT/NKT TCR abundance was achieved by analysing the top 1000, 10 000 and 20 000 clonotypes per sample. After downsampling to 27 000 UMIs, diversity was calculated as the inverse Simpson index using the vegan R package. Paired Mann-Whitney U tests on discordant twin pairs were used, with Benjamini-Hochberg multiple-testing correction. After TCRdb reprocessed the reads, each CDR3 protein sequence was kept as one row, without DNA. The V and J calls shown here were made by TCRdb, not taken from the authors' results. In this sample's table one finds about 110,000 distinct CDR3 sequences. Of the sample, 9.5% to 15% falls within the top ten clones.

Sample: blood. The chain is assembled from TRBV29-1 and TRBJ2-1. The TCR was taken from a human donor with ulcerative colitis or Crohn's disease, or a healthy co-twin of an affected twin (not recorded which). CDR3 reads: CSVEDRRNSNEQFF.